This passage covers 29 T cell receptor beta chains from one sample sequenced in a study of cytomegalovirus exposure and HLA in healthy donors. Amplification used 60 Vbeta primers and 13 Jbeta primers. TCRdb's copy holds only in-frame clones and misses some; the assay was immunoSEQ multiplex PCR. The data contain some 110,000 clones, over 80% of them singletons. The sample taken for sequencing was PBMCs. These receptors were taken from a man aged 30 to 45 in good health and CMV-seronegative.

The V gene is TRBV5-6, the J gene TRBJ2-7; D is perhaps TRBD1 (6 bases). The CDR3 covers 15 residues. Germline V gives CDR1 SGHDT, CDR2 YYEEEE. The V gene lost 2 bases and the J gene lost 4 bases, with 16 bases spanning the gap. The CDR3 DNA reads TGTGCCAGCAGCTTTACCGGGACAACAGTATACGAGCAGTACTTC. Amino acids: CASSFTGTTVYEQYF.

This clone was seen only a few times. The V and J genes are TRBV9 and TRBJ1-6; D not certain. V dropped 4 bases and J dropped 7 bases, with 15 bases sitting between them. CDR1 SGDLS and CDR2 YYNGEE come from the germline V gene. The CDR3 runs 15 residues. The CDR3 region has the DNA TGTGCCAGCAGCCCCTACGGGTCTTCCAATTCACCCCTCCACTTT. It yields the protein CASSPYGSSNSPLHF.

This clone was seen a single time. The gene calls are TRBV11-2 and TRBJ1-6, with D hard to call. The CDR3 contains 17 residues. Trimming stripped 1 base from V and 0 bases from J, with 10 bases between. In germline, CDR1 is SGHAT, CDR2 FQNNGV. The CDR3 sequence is CASSLGGGGSYNSPLHF. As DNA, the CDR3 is TGTGCCAGCAGCTTAGGAGGCGGAGGCTCCTATAATTCACCCCTCCACTTT. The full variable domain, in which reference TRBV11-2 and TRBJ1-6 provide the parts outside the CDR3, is EAGVAQSPRYKIIEKRQSVAFWCNPISGHATLYWYQQILGQGPKLLIQFQNNGVVDDSQLPKDRFSAERLKGVDSTLKIQPAKLEDSAVYLCASSLGGGGSYNSPLHFGNGTRLTVT.

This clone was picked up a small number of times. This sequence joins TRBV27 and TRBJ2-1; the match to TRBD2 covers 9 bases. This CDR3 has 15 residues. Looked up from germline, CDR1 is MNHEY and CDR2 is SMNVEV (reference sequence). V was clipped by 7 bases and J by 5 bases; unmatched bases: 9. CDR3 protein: CASTQAGGFNNEQFF. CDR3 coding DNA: TGTGCCAGCACCCAAGCGGGGGGCTTCAACAATGAGCAGTTCTTC.

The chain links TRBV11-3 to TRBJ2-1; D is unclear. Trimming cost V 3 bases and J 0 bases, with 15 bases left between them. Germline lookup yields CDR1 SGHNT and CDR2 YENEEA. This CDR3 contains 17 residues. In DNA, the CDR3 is TGTGCCAGCAGCTTCGTTGTGCGCCGTTCCTCCTACAATGAGCAGTTCTTC. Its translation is CASSFVVRRSSYNEQFF.

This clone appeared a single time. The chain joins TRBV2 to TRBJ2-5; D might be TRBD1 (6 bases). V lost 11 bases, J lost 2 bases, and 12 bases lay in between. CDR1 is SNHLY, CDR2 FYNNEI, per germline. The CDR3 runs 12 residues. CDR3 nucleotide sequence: TGTGCCGGCGGGCAGGGGCAAGAGACCCAGTACTTC. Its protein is CAGGQGQETQYF.

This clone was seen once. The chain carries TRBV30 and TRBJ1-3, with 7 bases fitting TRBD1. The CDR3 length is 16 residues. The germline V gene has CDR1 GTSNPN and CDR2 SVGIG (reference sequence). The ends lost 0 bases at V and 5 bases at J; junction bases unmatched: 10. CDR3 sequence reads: CAWSVGDRVGRNTIYF. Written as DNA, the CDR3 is TGTGCCTGGAGTGTTGGTGACAGGGTGGGTCGAAACACCATATATTTT.

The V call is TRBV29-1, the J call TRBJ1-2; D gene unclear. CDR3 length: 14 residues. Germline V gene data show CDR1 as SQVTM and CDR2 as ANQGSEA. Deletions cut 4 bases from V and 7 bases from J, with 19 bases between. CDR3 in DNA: TGCAGCGTTGTACGGAGCCAGCATCGAGGTGGCTACACCTTC. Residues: CSVVRSQHRGGYTF.

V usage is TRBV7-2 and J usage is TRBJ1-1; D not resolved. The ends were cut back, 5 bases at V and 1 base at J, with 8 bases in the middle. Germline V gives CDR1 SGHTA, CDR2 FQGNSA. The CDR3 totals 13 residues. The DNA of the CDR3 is TGTGCCAGCAGCCCGTCCTGGAACACTGAAGCTTTCTTT. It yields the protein CASSPSWNTEAFF.

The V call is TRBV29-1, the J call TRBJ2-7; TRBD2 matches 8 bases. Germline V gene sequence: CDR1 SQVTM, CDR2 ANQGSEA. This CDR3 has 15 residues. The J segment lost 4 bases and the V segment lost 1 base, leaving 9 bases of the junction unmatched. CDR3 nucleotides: TGCAGCGTTGAAGGTGGGACTCGGGGGGGTTACGAGCAGTACTTC. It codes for CSVEGGTRGGYEQYF.

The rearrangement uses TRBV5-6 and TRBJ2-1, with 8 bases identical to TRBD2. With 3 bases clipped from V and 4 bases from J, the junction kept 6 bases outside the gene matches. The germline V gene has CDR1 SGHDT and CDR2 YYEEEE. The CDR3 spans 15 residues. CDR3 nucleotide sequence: TGTGCCAGCAGCTCACCGACTAGCGAGTACAATGAGCAGTTCTTC. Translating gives CASSSPTSEYNEQFF.

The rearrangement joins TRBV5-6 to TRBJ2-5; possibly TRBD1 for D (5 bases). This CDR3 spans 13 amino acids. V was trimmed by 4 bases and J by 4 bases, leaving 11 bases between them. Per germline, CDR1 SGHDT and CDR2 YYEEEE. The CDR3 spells CASSRQSSETQYF. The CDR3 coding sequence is TGTGCCAGCAGCCGACAGAGCTCAGAGACCCAGTACTTC.

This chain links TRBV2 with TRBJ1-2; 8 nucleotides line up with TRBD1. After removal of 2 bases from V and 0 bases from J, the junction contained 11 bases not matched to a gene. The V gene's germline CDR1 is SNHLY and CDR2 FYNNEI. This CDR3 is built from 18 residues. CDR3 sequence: CASSEPWDRFKANYGYTF. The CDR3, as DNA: TGTGCCAGCAGTGAACCATGGGACAGGTTTAAAGCTAACTATGGCTACACCTTC.

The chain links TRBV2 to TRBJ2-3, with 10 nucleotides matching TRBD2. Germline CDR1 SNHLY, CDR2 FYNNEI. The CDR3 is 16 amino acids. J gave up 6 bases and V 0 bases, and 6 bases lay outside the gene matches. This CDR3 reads CASSEAVLAGWDTQYF. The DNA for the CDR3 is TGTGCCAGCAGTGAAGCGGTACTAGCGGGGTGGGATACGCAGTATTTT.

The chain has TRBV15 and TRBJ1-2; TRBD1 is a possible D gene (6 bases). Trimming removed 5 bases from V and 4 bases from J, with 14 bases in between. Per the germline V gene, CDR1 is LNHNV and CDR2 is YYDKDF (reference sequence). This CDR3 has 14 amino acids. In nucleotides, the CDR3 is TGTGCCACCAGCGCGGGGGACATAGTCTATGGCTACACCTTC. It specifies CATSAGDIVYGYTF.

The CDR3 DNA reads TGTGCCAGCAGCCAAGATCTTCGGGGAGTAACAGGAAACACCATATATTTT. Amino acids: CASSQDLRGVTGNTIYF. The rearrangement links TRBV4-2 to TRBJ1-3; no reliable D call. The germline V gene encodes CDR1 LGHNA and CDR2 YNFKEQ. CDR3 length equals 17 residues. V lost 0 bases to trimming and J lost 4 bases, with 16 bases between them.

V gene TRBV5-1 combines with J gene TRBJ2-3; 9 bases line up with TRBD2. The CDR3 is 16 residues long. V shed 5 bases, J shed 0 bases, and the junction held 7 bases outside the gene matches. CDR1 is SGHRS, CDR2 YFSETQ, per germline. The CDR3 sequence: CASSSTLAGSTDTQYF. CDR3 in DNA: TGCGCCAGCAGTTCCACCCTAGCGGGGAGCACAGATACGCAGTATTTT.

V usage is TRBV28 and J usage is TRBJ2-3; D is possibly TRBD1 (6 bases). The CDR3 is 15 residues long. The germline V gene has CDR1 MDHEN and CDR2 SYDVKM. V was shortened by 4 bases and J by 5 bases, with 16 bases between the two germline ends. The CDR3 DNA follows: TGTGCCAGCAGTTCCTCCGGGACAACATTAGATACGCAGTATTTT. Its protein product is CASSSSGTTLDTQYF.

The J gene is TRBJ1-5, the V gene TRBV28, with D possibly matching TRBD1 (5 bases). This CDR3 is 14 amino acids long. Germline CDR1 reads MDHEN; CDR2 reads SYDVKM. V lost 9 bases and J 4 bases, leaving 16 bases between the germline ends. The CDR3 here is CASTREGWNQPQHF. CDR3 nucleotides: TGTGCCAGTACCAGGGAGGGGTGGAATCAGCCCCAGCATTTT.

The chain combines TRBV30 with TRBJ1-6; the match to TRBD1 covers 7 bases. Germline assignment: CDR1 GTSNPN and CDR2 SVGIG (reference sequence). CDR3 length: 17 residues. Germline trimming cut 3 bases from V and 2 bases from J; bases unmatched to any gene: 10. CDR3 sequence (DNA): TGTGCCTGGAGAGAAGACAGGGTATGGCCCTATAATTCACCCCTCCACTTT. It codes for CAWREDRVWPYNSPLHF.

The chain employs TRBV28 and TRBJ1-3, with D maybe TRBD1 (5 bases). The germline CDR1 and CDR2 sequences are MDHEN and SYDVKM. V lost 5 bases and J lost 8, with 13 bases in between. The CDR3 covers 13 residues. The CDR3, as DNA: TGTGCCAGCAGTAAGGAACCGGGGGACACCATATATTTT. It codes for CASSKEPGDTIYF.

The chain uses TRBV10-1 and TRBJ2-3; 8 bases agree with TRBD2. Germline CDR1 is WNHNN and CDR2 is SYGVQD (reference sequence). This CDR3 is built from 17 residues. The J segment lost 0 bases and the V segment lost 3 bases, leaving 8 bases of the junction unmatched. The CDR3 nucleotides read TGCGCCAGCAGTGACACTCCTAGCGGGCTTAGCACAGATACGCAGTATTTT. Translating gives CASSDTPSGLSTDTQYF.

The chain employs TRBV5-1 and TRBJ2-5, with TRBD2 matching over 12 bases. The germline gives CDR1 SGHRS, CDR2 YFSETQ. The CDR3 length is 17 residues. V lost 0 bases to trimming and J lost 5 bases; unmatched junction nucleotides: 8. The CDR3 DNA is TGCGCCAGCAGCTTGGCTAGCGGGGGGGCCGGTCCCGAGACCCAGTACTTC. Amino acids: CASSLASGGAGPETQYF.

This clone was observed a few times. CDR3 amino acids: CASSPLAGNYNEQFF. CDR3 bases: TGCGCCAGCAGCCCTTTAGCGGGGAATTACAATGAGCAGTTCTTC. V usage is TRBV4-3 and J usage is TRBJ2-1, with 8 bases matching TRBD2. The germline V gene has CDR1 LGHNA and CDR2 YSLEER. The CDR3 runs 15 residues. The J segment lost 4 bases and the V segment lost 4 bases, leaving 6 bases of the junction unmatched.

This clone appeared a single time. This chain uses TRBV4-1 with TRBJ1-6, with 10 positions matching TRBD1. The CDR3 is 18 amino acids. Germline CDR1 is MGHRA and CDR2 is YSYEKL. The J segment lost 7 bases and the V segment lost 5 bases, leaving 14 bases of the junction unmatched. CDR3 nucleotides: TGCGCCAGCAGCATTATAAACCCCGGGACAGGGGCCAATTCACCCCTCCACTTT. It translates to CASSIINPGTGANSPLHF.

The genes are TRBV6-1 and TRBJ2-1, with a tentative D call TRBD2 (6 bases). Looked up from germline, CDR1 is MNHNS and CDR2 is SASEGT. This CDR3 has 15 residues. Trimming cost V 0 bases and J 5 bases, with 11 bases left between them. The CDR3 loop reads CASSEALPGDNEQFF. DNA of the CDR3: TGTGCCAGCAGTGAAGCGCTTCCGGGAGACAATGAGCAGTTCTTC.

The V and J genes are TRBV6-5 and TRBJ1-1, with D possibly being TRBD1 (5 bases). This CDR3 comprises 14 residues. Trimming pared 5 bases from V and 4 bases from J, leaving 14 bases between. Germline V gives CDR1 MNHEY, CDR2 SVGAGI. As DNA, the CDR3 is TGTGCCAGCAGTAGTGAACCTACAGGCACTGAAGCTTTCTTT. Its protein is CASSSEPTGTEAFF.

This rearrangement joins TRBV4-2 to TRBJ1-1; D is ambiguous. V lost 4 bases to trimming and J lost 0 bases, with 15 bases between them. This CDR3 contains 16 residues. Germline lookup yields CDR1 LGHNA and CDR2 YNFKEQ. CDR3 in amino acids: CASSPEPESMNTEAFF. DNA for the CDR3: TGTGCCAGCAGCCCCGAACCCGAGTCCATGAACACTGAAGCTTTCTTT.

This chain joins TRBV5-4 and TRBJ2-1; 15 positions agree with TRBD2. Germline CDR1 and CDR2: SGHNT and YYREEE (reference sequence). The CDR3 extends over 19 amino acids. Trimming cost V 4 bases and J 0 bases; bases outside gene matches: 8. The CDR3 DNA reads TGTGCCAGCAGCCCAGGACTAGCGGGGGGGACGATCTCCTACAATGAGCAGTTCTTC. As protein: CASSPGLAGGTISYNEQFF. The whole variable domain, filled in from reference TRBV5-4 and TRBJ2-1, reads ETGVTQSPTHLIKTRGQQVTLRCSSQSGHNTVSWYQQALGQGPQFIFQYYREEENGRGNFPPRFSGLQFPNYSSELNVNALELDDSALYLCASSPGLAGGTISYNEQFFGPGTRLTVL.